Below are 12 T cell receptor beta chains sequenced from a single sample in a study of T-cell reconstitution after alpha-beta-depleted transplantation in children. The TCRbeta library incorporated unique molecular identifiers. Using its own MiXCR run on the PCR reads, TCRdb lists one record per CDR3 protein. This repertoire shows 6,000 or so distinct CDR3 sequences, about 14% found once; its top ten account for 5.5% to 7%. This specimen consisted of PBMCs, obtained before TCRalphabeta/CD19-depleted stem cell transplant. All receptors derive from a boy younger than 18 with acute lymphoblastic leukemia, due to receive a stem cell transplant.

By its share, this clonotype is medium-sized. The chain links TRBV29-1 to TRBJ2-4, with D uncertain. The germline V gene has CDR1 SQVTM and CDR2 ANQGSEA. The CDR3 is 15 amino acids. V shed 6 bases and J shed 0 bases, with 15 bases lying between them. CDR3 loop: CSVIAELLAKNIQYF. The CDR3, as DNA: TGCAGCGTAATTGCGGAACTTCTAGCCAAAAACATTCAGTACTTC.

This clonotype counts as medium-sized. The chain is built from TRBV5-1 and TRBJ1-3; possible D gene TRBD1, 5 bases. The CDR3 spans 12 residues. The germline CDR1 and CDR2 sequences are SGHRS and YFSETQ. The V gene lost 4 bases and the J gene lost 8 bases, with 10 bases spanning the gap. Here the CDR3 reads CASSPPGDTIYF. The CDR3 nucleotides are TGCGCCAGCAGCCCGCCGGGGGACACCATATATTTT.

This clonotype is medium-sized within its sample. The CDR3 reads CASSLTENEKLFF. CDR3 coding DNA: TGTGCCAGCAGCTTGACCGAGAATGAAAAACTGTTTTTT. The J gene is TRBJ1-4, the V gene TRBV7-3; D call uncertain. CDR1 SGHTA and CDR2 FQGTGA come from the germline V gene. This CDR3 spans 13 amino acids. V was trimmed by 3 bases and J by 5 bases, leaving 7 bases between them.

By proportion, this clonotype is medium-sized (0.01 to 0.1%). At one boundary the junction diverges from the germline segment, which might be a read error. The chain joins TRBV28 to TRBJ2-7; tentatively, D is TRBD2 (5 bases). The CDR3 consists of 14 residues. The germline V gene has CDR1 MDHEN and CDR2 SYDVKM. CDR3 sequence (DNA): TGTCCCAGCGGCCCCGGCGACAAATTCTACGAGCAGTACTTC. It yields the protein CPSGPGDKFYEQYF.

This clonotype qualifies as medium-sized. The chain has TRBV28 and TRBJ1-2; D might be TRBD1 (5 bases). Germline CDR1 is MDHEN and CDR2 is SYDVKM. This CDR3 spans 14 amino acids. V gave up 7 bases and J gave up 3 bases, with 15 bases separating them. This CDR3 is CASTPPGVYYGYTF. The CDR3 DNA sequence: TGTGCCAGCACCCCCCCGGGGGTTTACTATGGCTACACCTTC.

This clonotype is labeled medium-sized. The chain employs TRBV9 and TRBJ2-1, with 8 bases matching TRBD2. Germline loops: CDR1 SGDLS, CDR2 YYNGEE. The CDR3 spans 21 residues. V lost 0 bases, J lost 6 bases, and 23 bases stayed unmatched. CDR3 DNA: TGTGCCAGCAGCGTAGAGGCTAGAGTCGGGTATCGGGAGGGCCGGGTCAATGAGCAGTTCTTC. Translated, it gives CASSVEARVGYREGRVNEQFF.

The V gene is TRBV19, the J gene TRBJ2-5; TRBD1 aligns across 10 bases. The DNA end is more similar to TRBJ2-3, so the J call may be wrong. In germline, CDR1 is LNHDA, CDR2 SQIVND (reference sequence). This CDR3 region has 15 residues. The CDR3 sequence is CATSPDRGDTDTQYF. The CDR3, as DNA: TGTGCCACCTCACCGGACAGGGGGGACACAGATACGCAGTATTTT.

The table lists this clonotype with many counts. This sequence joins TRBV12-3 or TRBV12-4 and TRBJ1-2; 9 bases fit TRBD1. With 5 bases clipped from V and 8 bases from J, the junction kept 9 bases outside the gene matches. The CDR3 covers 14 residues. The CDR3 region has the DNA TGTGCCAGCAGTCCCGCCGGGACAGGGTACGGCTACACCTTC. Translated: CASSPAGTGYGYTF.

This clonotype is medium-sized by share. The V call is TRBV6-5, the J call TRBJ2-2, with a possible D match to TRBD2 (5 bases). V dropped 7 bases and J dropped 6 bases, with 18 bases sitting between them. CDR1 is MNHEY and CDR2 is SVGAGI in the germline V gene. The CDR3 is made up of 15 amino acids. In DNA form, the CDR3 reads TGTGCCAGCAAGCCTTGGACTCTAAGCTCCGGGGAGCTGTTTTTT. It specifies CASKPWTLSSGELFF.

In its sample, this clonotype ranks as medium-sized. The rearrangement joins TRBV12-3 or TRBV12-4 to TRBJ1-2; D perhaps matches TRBD1 (6 bases). V lost 2 bases to trimming and J lost 4 bases, with 8 bases between them. The CDR3 runs to 13 residues. The DNA for the CDR3 is TGTGCCAGCAGTTTACACAGGGCCTATGGCTACACCTTC. This codes for CASSLHRAYGYTF.

In this sample, this clonotype turned up many times. Written as DNA, the CDR3 is TGCGCCAGCGGCACCCAAACAGGGGAAGCTTTCTTT. Protein: CASGTQTGEAFF. V gene TRBV5-1 combines with J gene TRBJ1-1, with D maybe TRBD1 (6 bases). V was clipped by 7 bases and J by 8 bases, with 15 bases between them. The CDR3 is made up of 12 amino acids. Germline V CDR1 and CDR2: SGHRS, YFSETQ.

This clonotype was counted at least ten times. The chain combines TRBV4-2 with TRBJ2-7, with D unclear. V lost 4 bases and J lost 2, with 9 bases in between. Germline V CDR1 and CDR2: LGHNA, YNFKEQ. The CDR3 sequence is 13 residues long. The CDR3 DNA is TGTGCCAGCAGCCCCCAGGCCCCCTACGAGCAGTACTTC. Translated: CASSPQAPYEQYF.